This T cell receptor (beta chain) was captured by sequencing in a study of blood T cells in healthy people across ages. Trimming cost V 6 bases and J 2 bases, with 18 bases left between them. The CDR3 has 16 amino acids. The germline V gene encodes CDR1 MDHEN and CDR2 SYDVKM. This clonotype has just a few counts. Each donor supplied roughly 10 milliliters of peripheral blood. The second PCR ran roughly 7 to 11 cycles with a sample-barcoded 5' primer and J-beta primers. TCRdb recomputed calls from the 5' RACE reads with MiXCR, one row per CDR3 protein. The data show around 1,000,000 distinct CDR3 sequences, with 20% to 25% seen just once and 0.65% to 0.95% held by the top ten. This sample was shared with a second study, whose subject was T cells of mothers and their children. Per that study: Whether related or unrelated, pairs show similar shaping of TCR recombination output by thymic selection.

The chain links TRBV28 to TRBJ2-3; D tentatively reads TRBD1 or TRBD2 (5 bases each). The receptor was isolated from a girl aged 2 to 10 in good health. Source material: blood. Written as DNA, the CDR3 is TGTGCCAGCAGGCCAGGGACCACACGATACACAGATACGCAGTATTTT. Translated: CASRPGTTRYTDTQYF.